Below, 26 T cell receptor beta chains from the same sample are listed, as sequenced in a study of identical twins. TCRdb passed the 5' RACE reads through MiXCR, listing each CDR3 protein once. The top ten clones hold 4% to 4.5% of a sample with 600,000 to 800,000 distinct CDR3 sequences, approximately 22% of them seen once. This sample was shared with a second study, whose subject was T cells expressing NK-cell markers.

Sample: PBMCs. All receptors come from a woman aged 18-29 years in good health.

Only a few counts were recorded for this clonotype. CDR3 loop: CSAGLGLAVSYEQYF. The CDR3 DNA follows: TGCAGTGCGGGCCTGGGACTAGCCGTATCCTACGAGCAGTACTTC. The chain recombines TRBV20-1 with TRBJ2-7; the match to TRBD2 covers 9 bases. V trimming: 6 bases; J trimming: 1 base; junction bases outside the gene matches: 10. The CDR3 contains 15 residues. Per the germline V gene, CDR1 is DFQATT and CDR2 is SNEGSKA (reference sequence).

This clonotype was counted many times. The rearrangement uses TRBV12-3 or TRBV12-4 and TRBJ2-7, with TRBD1 as a possible D gene (6 bases). The length of the CDR3 is 14 residues. V lost 3 bases to trimming and J lost 4 bases, with 13 bases between them. Written as DNA, the CDR3 is TGTGCCAGCAGTTTCGGACAGACGGAATACGAGCAGTACTTC. Translating it yields CASSFGQTEYEQYF.

This rearrangement joins TRBV12-3 or TRBV12-4 to TRBJ2-5; 12 bases line up with TRBD2. The CDR3 loop spans 16 amino acids. V was clipped by 3 bases and J by 4 bases; unmatched bases: 6. The CDR3 coding sequence is TGTGCCAGCAGTTTCTCTAGCGGGGGGGCCCCAGAGACCCAGTACTTC. This encodes CASSFSSGGAPETQYF.

This clonotype appeared many times. This chain links TRBV7-9 with TRBJ1-6; no definite D call. The CDR3 is made up of 15 amino acids. Germline lookup yields CDR1 SEHNR and CDR2 FQNEAQ (reference sequence). Trimming removed 5 bases at V and 5 bases at J, with 13 bases between. CDR3 DNA sequence: TGTGCCAGCAGCAACCTGGCGGCAAATAATTCACCCCTCCACTTT. Protein sequence: CASSNLAANNSPLHF.

The chain recombines TRBV2 with TRBJ2-3; D is ambiguous. V lost 10 bases and J 2 bases, leaving 16 bases between the germline ends. The CDR3 loop spans 14 amino acids. Germline values: CDR1 SNHLY, CDR2 FYNNEI. In DNA form, the CDR3 reads TGTGCCAATTCACTTCGCCTCAACACAGATACGCAGTATTTT. Encoded protein: CANSLRLNTDTQYF.

This clonotype was counted ten times or more. The chain couples TRBV20-1 to TRBJ1-6; maybe TRBD1 (5 bases). The CDR3 is made up of 13 amino acids. The germline V and J ends were trimmed by 5 bases and 9 bases, with 14 bases remaining between them. CDR1 DFQATT and CDR2 SNEGSKA come from the germline V gene (reference sequence). CDR3 bases: TGCAGTGCTGACGGGGGGGGTGGTTCACCCCTCCACTTT. Its translation: CSADGGGGSPLHF.

The chain is built from TRBV4-3 and TRBJ2-1; 13 positions match TRBD2. Losses at the gene ends were 4 bases for V and 7 bases for J; bases not matched to a gene: 10. The CDR3 loop spans 17 amino acids. The germline V gene encodes CDR1 LGHNA and CDR2 YSLEER. The CDR3: CASSRHLPGLAGNEQFF. In DNA form, the CDR3 reads TGCGCCAGCAGCCGCCACCTACCGGGACTAGCGGGAAATGAGCAGTTCTTC.

There are a few counts of this clonotype. The rearrangement links TRBV9 to TRBJ2-2, with TRBD1 as a possible D gene (5 bases). Trimming removed 3 bases from V and 6 bases from J, with 12 bases in between. The CDR3 runs 14 residues. Germline-derived CDR1 and CDR2 are SGDLS and YYNGEE. The CDR3 loop reads CASSAGHGAGELFF. CDR3 nucleotide sequence: TGTGCCAGCAGCGCCGGACATGGGGCCGGGGAGCTGTTTTTT.

This clonotype has more than one count but fewer than ten. V gene TRBV12-5 combines with J gene TRBJ2-2, with D perhaps TRBD2 (6 bases). CDR1 and CDR2 (germline): LGHNT, FRNRAP. This CDR3 is built from 14 residues. The V end lost 4 bases, the J end lost 2 bases, and 8 bases lay between the germline ends. The CDR3 DNA follows: TGTGCTAGTGGTTCCGGGAGTAACACCGGGGAGCTGTTTTTT. As protein: CASGSGSNTGELFF.

This clonotype turned up a few times. Germline and junction disagree at one end, which may indicate a read error. The chain is built from TRBV10-2 and TRBJ2-2; tentative D call: TRBD1 (6 bases). Germline V gives CDR1 WSHSY, CDR2 SAAADI. The CDR3 consists of 18 residues. The CDR3 loop reads CATSGVGGESANTGELFF. CDR3 in DNA: TGCGCCACCAGTGGTGTAGGGGGAGAAAGCGCGAACACCGGGGAGCTGTTTTTT.

Only a few counts were recorded for this clonotype. The chain links TRBV29-1 to TRBJ1-2; 9 bases agree with TRBD1. The J segment lost 8 bases and the V segment lost 7 bases, leaving 11 bases of the junction unmatched. Per the germline V gene, CDR1 is SQVTM and CDR2 is ANQGSEA. The CDR3 totals 13 residues. This CDR3 is CSAPGQGTSGYTF. The DNA for the CDR3 is TGCAGCGCACCCGGACAGGGGACGAGCGGCTACACCTTC.

CDR3 sequence (DNA): TGTGCCACCAGTGATACTAGTTCACCGGGCGATACGCAGTATTTT. It yields the protein CATSDTSSPGDTQYF. The rearrangement links TRBV24-1 to TRBJ2-3; tentative D call: TRBD2 (5 bases). The V and J ends lost 3 bases and 6 bases respectively, with 15 bases between them. The CDR3 totals 15 residues. From germline, CDR1 is KGHDR and CDR2 SFDVKD.

The J gene is TRBJ2-5, the V gene TRBV3-1; 11 nucleotides line up with TRBD2. Germline CDR1 and CDR2: LGHDT and YNNKEL (reference sequence). Trimming removed 0 bases from V and 4 bases from J; junction bases left unmatched: 4. CDR3 length: 16 residues. CDR3 sequence (DNA): TGTGCCAGCAGCCAAGATTTAGCGGGAGGGCTAGAGACCCAGTACTTC. It codes for CASSQDLAGGLETQYF.

This chain joins TRBV5-1 and TRBJ2-3; 8 bases are a match to TRBD2. J was trimmed by 2 bases and V by 0 bases; bases with no gene match: 11. Germline lookup yields CDR1 SGHRS and CDR2 YFSETQ. This CDR3 comprises 18 residues. The CDR3 region is CASSLAPGLGVHTDTQYF. CDR3 nucleotide sequence: TGCGCCAGCAGCTTGGCTCCGGGACTAGGGGTTCACACAGATACGCAGTATTTT.

The V gene is TRBV12-3 or TRBV12-4, the J gene TRBJ1-5; TRBD1 is a possible D gene (5 bases). This CDR3 is 12 amino acids long. Between the trimmed V and J ends, which lost 8 bases and 11 bases, there was a span of 16 bases. In DNA, the CDR3 is TGTGCCAGCGGGTGGGGGGGAGAGGCCCAGCATTTT. This encodes CASGWGGEAQHF.

V and J are TRBV12-3 or TRBV12-4 and TRBJ2-5; 7 nucleotides match TRBD2. With 6 bases clipped from V and 4 bases from J, the junction kept 11 bases outside the gene matches. The CDR3 is 15 residues long. CDR3 coding DNA: TGTGCCAGCAGCCGGGACGGTCCGGGGGGAGAGACCCAGTACTTC. Its protein is CASSRDGPGGETQYF.

V and J are TRBV20-1 and TRBJ1-2; no reliable D call. The CDR3 covers 12 residues. V lost 6 bases, J lost 4 bases, and 12 bases lay in between. Germline loops: CDR1 DFQATT, CDR2 SNEGSKA (reference sequence). The CDR3 reads CSAMPEAYGYTF. The CDR3 DNA reads as TGCAGTGCCATGCCCGAGGCCTATGGCTACACCTTC.

The rearrangement joins TRBV20-1 to TRBJ2-7, with TRBD2 matching over 7 bases. In germline, CDR1 is DFQATT, CDR2 SNEGSKA (reference sequence). The CDR3 totals 15 residues. Trimming at V came to 0 bases and at J to 6 bases, leaving 11 bases not matched to a gene. This CDR3 reads CSARDGGRVLSEQYF. The CDR3 nucleotides read TGCAGTGCTAGAGATGGAGGGAGGGTCTTATCCGAGCAGTACTTC.

This clonotype was recorded at least ten times. The rearrangement uses TRBV11-2 and TRBJ2-1; 9 bases fit TRBD2. This CDR3 spans 17 amino acids. The germline CDR1 and CDR2 sequences are SGHAT and FQNNGV. The J segment lost 6 bases and the V segment lost 0 bases, leaving 9 bases of the junction unmatched. The CDR3 region is CASSLDWRGGRVNEQFF. DNA of the CDR3: TGTGCCAGCAGCTTAGATTGGCGGGGGGGCCGGGTCAATGAGCAGTTCTTC.

The chain combines TRBV6-6 with TRBJ1-2, with TRBD1 matching 7 bases. This CDR3 is 13 amino acids long. Trimming removed 6 bases from V and 5 bases from J; junction bases left unmatched: 6. In germline, CDR1 is MNHNY, CDR2 SVGAGI (reference sequence). The chain's CDR3 is CASSPMTGYGYTF. The DNA of the CDR3 is TGTGCCAGCAGCCCCATGACAGGGTATGGCTACACCTTC.

This clonotype was seen a handful of times. J is TRBJ2-1 and V is TRBV6-2 or TRBV6-3, with TRBD2 matching over 11 bases. Germline CDR1 is MNHEY and CDR2 is SVGEGT. V was pared by 4 bases and J by 4 bases, with 3 bases of the junction left unmatched. The CDR3 is 15 residues long. The CDR3 loop reads CASSFSGGGYNEQFF. CDR3 nucleotides: TGTGCCAGCAGTTTTAGCGGGGGGGGATACAATGAGCAGTTCTTC.

The CDR3 here is CATSRGDRATDTQYF. Here the CDR3 DNA reads TGTGCCACCAGCAGGGGAGACAGGGCCACAGATACGCAGTATTTT. V gene TRBV15 combines with J gene TRBJ2-3; TRBD1 matches at 7 bases. The CDR3 totals 15 residues. CDR1 and CDR2 (germline): LNHNV, YYDKDF (reference sequence). Losses at the gene ends were 3 bases for V and 2 bases for J; bases not matched to a gene: 5.

The chain employs TRBV5-6 and TRBJ1-3; the D gene is possibly TRBD1 (6 bases). The ends were cut back, 4 bases at V and 4 bases at J, with 9 bases in the middle. From germline, CDR1 is SGHDT and CDR2 YYEEEE. This CDR3 contains 13 residues. The CDR3 nucleotides are TGTGCCAGCAGCCCACAGGGAGGAAACACCATATATTTT. Its translation: CASSPQGGNTIYF.

V gene TRBV30 combines with J gene TRBJ2-1; D uncertain. The V gene's germline CDR1 is GTSNPN and CDR2 SVGIG (reference sequence). V lost 5 bases to trimming and J lost 2 bases, with 13 bases between them. This CDR3 is 14 amino acids long. The CDR3 nucleotides are TGTGCCTGGGACCGGAAGGGTACCTACAATGAGCAGTTCTTC. Its protein is CAWDRKGTYNEQFF.

J is TRBJ2-3 and V is TRBV7-2; TRBD1 aligns across 8 bases. Germline trimming cut 6 bases from V and 5 bases from J; bases unmatched to any gene: 7. The germline gives CDR1 SGHTA, CDR2 FQGNSA. The CDR3 has 14 residues. This chain's CDR3 is CASSPHRGVDTQYF. CDR3 nucleotide sequence: TGTGCCAGCAGTCCCCACAGGGGGGTAGATACGCAGTATTTT.

The chain links TRBV7-2 to TRBJ1-5, with D possibly TRBD1 on 5 matching bases. CDR1 SGHTA and CDR2 FQGNSA come from the germline V gene. The V end was cut by 5 bases, the J end by 0 bases, with 11 bases between. CDR3 length equals 15 residues. The CDR3 is CASSARQSSNQPQHF. The CDR3 bases are TGTGCCAGCAGCGCCAGACAGAGTAGCAATCAGCCCCAGCATTTT.